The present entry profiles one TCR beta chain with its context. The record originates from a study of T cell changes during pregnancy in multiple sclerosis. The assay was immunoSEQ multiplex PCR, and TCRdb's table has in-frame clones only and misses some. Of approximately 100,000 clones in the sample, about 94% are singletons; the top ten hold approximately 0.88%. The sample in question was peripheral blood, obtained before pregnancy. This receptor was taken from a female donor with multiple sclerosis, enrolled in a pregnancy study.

In DNA form, the CDR3 reads TGTGCCAGCAGTGAAGCGAACGGGGCCGGGGAGCTGTTTTTT. This gives the protein CASSEANGAGELFF. The chain employs TRBV2 and TRBJ2-2; a weak D match, TRBD2 (5 bases). Deletions cut 0 bases from V and 6 bases from J, with 8 bases between. The CDR3 loop spans 14 amino acids. CDR1 and CDR2 (germline): SNHLY, FYNNEI.